This TCR beta chain was documented in a study of OX40 agonist ivuxolimab in advanced cancers. Study details: Averaging 60 years in age, with a range of roughly 20 to 90, the cohort was around 87% male. General study points: The CD4+ and CD8+ T cells in the blood had expanded clonally by week 6 at 0.1 to 3.0 mg/kg.

Data came from immunoSEQ multiplex PCR; TCRdb stores just in-frame clones and leaves some out. The sample lists about 49,000 clones; 85% were seen once. The CDR3 runs 15 residues. Germline V lookup: CDR1 SGHTA, CDR2 FQGNSA. Trimming shortened V by 2 bases and J by 3 bases, and 13 bases separated the two germline ends. This clone has just a few counts. Its specificity is not known. The starting material was CD4+ or CD8+ T cells sorted from blood, obtained in a trial of the OX40 agonist ivuxolimab. The chain has TRBV7-2 and TRBJ2-5; D possibly corresponds to TRBD2 (6 bases). The TCR originated in an adult with an advanced solid tumor such as melanoma, head and neck, liver or kidney cancer. The CDR3 DNA reads TGTGCCAGCAGCTTACCCGGGGGAGAGGAAGAGACCCAGTACTTC. This translates into CASSLPGGEEETQYF.